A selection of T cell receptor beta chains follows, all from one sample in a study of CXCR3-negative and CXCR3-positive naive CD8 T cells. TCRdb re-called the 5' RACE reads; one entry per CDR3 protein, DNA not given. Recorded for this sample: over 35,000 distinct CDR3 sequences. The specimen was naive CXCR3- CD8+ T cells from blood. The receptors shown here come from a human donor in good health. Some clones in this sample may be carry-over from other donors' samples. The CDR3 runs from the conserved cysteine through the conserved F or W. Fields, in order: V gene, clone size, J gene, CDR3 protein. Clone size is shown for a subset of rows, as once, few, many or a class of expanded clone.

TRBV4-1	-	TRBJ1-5	CASSQAAGDQPQHF
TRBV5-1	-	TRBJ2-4	CASGDGSGESIQYF
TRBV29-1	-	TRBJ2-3	CSVVGTGALLHTDTQYF
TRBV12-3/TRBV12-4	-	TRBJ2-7	CASSMGAGGEQYF
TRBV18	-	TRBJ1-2	CASSPRDRDGTLYGYTF
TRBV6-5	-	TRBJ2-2	CASSYSTTGAGELFF
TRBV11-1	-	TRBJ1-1	CASRISVNTEAFF
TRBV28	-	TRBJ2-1	CASRSGVEQFF
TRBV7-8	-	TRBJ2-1	CASSSLIELFNEQFF
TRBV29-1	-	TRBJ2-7	CSVVGLVEVEQYF
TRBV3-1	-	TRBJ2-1	CASSQGYRKSGGSYNEQFF
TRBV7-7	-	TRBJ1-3	CASSLSVSSGNTIYF
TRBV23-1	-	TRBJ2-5	CASSHCTAGPTGTQYF
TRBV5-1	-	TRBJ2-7	CASSPRWGLAGETRGEQYF
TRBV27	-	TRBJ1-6	CASRPTGTGASPLHF
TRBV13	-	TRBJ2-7	CASSFGTSGTYEQYF
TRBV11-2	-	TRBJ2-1	CASSTDFRDPKSEQFF
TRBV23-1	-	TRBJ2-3	CASSQGQANTDTQYF
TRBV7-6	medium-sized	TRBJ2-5	CASSLALQGGNQETQYF
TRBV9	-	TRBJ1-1	CASSATGGSTMRTEAFF
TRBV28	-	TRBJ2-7	CASSFSLGTGRLYEQYF
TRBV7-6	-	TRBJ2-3	CASSLDLTDTQYF
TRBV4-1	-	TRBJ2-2	CASSHAGWNTGELFF
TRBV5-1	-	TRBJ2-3	CASSLWGESLTDTQYF
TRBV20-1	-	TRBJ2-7	CSASLVDSQASYEQYF
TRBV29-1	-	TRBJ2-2	CSVPGGGELFF
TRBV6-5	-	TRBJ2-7	CASSYDGRPGYEQYF
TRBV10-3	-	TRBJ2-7	CASGPGQSSYEQYF
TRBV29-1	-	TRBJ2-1	CSVESGTSAINEQFF
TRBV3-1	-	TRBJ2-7	CASSQVLTGYYEQYF
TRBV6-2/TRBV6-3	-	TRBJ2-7	CASSWDYYEQYF
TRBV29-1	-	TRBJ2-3	CSVETLAGGQGDTQYF
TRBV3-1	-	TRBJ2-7	CASSQDQWTSYEQYF
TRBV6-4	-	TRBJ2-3	CASSETGGSTDTQYF
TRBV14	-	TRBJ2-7	CASSQHRQGGDEQYF
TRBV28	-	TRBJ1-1	CASSLTGSRVNTEAFF
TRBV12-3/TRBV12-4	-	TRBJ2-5	CASSFSSGGAQYF
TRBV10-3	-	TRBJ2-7	CAIVGVDRVPYEQYF
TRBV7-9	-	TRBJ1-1	CASSLGPIEAFF
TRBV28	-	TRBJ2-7	CASSRQPYEQYF
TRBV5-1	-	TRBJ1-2	CASSLAPELYGYTF
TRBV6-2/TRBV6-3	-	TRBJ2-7	CASSYIVGTGPTYEQYF
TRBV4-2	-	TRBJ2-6	CASSQDPTASVGANVLTF
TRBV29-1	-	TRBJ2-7	CSVEMRTRSSYEQYF
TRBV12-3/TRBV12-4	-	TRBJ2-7	CASRGIGELDYEQYF
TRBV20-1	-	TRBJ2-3	CSARGHLRTSVPSHRDTQYF
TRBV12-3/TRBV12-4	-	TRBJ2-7	CASSLGLAGYEQCF
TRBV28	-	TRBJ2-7	CASRSPGLIAGEQYF
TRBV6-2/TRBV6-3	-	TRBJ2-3	CASSSSSGTDTQYF
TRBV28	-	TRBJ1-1	CASTGQGYTEAFF
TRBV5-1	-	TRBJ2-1	CASSPLRGKDNEQFF
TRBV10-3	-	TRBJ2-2	CAISAGTGLTGELFF
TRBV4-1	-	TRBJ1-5	CASSPGGNQPQHF
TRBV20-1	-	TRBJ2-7	CSASPPKGPGEQYF
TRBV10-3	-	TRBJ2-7	CAISESTSVAYEQYF